A selection of T cell receptor beta chains follows, all from one sample in a study. TCRdb passed the 5' RACE reads through MiXCR, listing each CDR3 protein once. The data hold fewer than 55,000 distinct CDR3 sequences, with 22% observed a single time. The sample taken for sequencing was Tregs sorted from a lymph node. Receptors were obtained from a female donor with breast cancer. Both conserved end residues are part of each CDR3. A D gene is named only where the DNA matches it firmly. For some rows the clone size is stated as once, few or many, or as a class when expanded; others skip it.

d_call: -; clone_size: -; j_call: TRBJ2-3; v_call: TRBV7-2; cdr3_nt: TGTGCCAGCAGCTTAAAAAGGGGGAATACGCAGTATTTT; cdr3_aa: CASSLKRGNTQYF
d_call: -; clone_size: -; j_call: TRBJ2-5; v_call: TRBV12-3/TRBV12-4; cdr3_nt: TGTGCCAGCAGCCCAGCGGTAGAGGAGACCCAGTACTTC; cdr3_aa: CASSPAVEETQYF
d_call: TRBD2; clone_size: many; j_call: TRBJ2-1; v_call: TRBV5-1; cdr3_nt: TGCGCCAGCAGCCCGAGACTAGCGGGAGACTACAATGAGCAGTTCTTC; cdr3_aa: CASSPRLAGDYNEQFF
d_call: -; clone_size: -; j_call: TRBJ2-7; v_call: TRBV2; cdr3_nt: TGTGCCAGCCTGAGGTCGCAGAACTCCTACGAGCAGTACTTC; cdr3_aa: CASLRSQNSYEQYF
d_call: -; clone_size: -; j_call: TRBJ1-1; v_call: TRBV18; cdr3_nt: TGTGCCAGCTCACGGGCAGGGATGGACACTGAAGCTTTCTTT; cdr3_aa: CASSRAGMDTEAFF
d_call: -; clone_size: many; j_call: TRBJ2-7; v_call: TRBV28; cdr3_nt: TGTGCCAGCAGGCATGATGGGCTGAACTCCTACGAGCAGTACTTC; cdr3_aa: CASRHDGLNSYEQYF
d_call: -; clone_size: many; j_call: TRBJ2-7; v_call: TRBV5-6; cdr3_nt: TGTGCCAGCAGCTTGGGACTGGGGAGCTCCTACGAGCAGTACTTC; cdr3_aa: CASSLGLGSSYEQYF
d_call: TRBD1; clone_size: -; j_call: TRBJ2-3; v_call: TRBV29-1; cdr3_nt: TGCAGCGTTGATACAGGGGGTAGCACAGATACGCAGTATTTT; cdr3_aa: CSVDTGGSTDTQYF
d_call: TRBD1; clone_size: many; j_call: TRBJ1-2; v_call: TRBV5-5; cdr3_nt: TGTGCCAGCAGCCCCTCCGGGACAGGGGTCGGTGGCTACACCTTC; cdr3_aa: CASSPSGTGVGGYTF
d_call: TRBD1; clone_size: few; j_call: TRBJ1-4; v_call: TRBV12-3/TRBV12-4; cdr3_nt: TGTGCCAGCAGGGACAGGGGTTTGAGTGAAAAACTGTTTTTT; cdr3_aa: CASRDRGLSEKLFF
d_call: -; clone_size: many; j_call: TRBJ2-7; v_call: TRBV4-1; cdr3_nt: TGCGCCAGCAGCCAGGCTTGGGGACGGGAAGGAGGGGAGCAGTACTTC; cdr3_aa: CASSQAWGREGGEQYF
d_call: TRBD2; clone_size: -; j_call: TRBJ2-5; v_call: TRBV30; cdr3_nt: TGTGCCTGGAGTGTTCGCGGGAGTCGGGAGACCCAGTACTTC; cdr3_aa: CAWSVRGSRETQYF
d_call: -; clone_size: many; j_call: TRBJ2-7; v_call: TRBV4-1; cdr3_nt: TGCGCCAGCAGCCAAAGTTCCGGCAGCGTCTACGAGCAGTACTTC; cdr3_aa: CASSQSSGSVYEQYF
d_call: TRBD2; clone_size: few; j_call: TRBJ2-2; v_call: TRBV6-5; cdr3_nt: TGTGCCAGCAGTTACCCCTCCAGCGGGAGGGCCTACACCGGGGAGCTGTTTTTT; cdr3_aa: CASSYPSSGRAYTGELFF
d_call: -; clone_size: -; j_call: TRBJ2-7; v_call: TRBV29-1; cdr3_nt: TGCAGCGTTAAGTATGGCGAGCAGTACTTC; cdr3_aa: CSVKYGEQYF
d_call: TRBD1; clone_size: -; j_call: TRBJ1-5; v_call: TRBV12-3/TRBV12-4; cdr3_nt: TGTGCCGGCAGCCGGGGGGACAGAAGCAATCAGCCCCAGCATTTT; cdr3_aa: CAGSRGDRSNQPQHF
d_call: -; clone_size: few; j_call: TRBJ1-1; v_call: TRBV7-6; cdr3_nt: TGTGCCAGCAGCTTACTAACCCCGGGATTGAACACTGAAGCTTTCTTT; cdr3_aa: CASSLLTPGLNTEAFF
d_call: -; clone_size: -; j_call: TRBJ1-1; v_call: TRBV6-6; cdr3_nt: TGTGCCAGCAGTGTGGACCGGAACACTGAAGCTTTCTTT; cdr3_aa: CASSVDRNTEAFF
d_call: -; clone_size: -; j_call: TRBJ2-7; v_call: TRBV11-2; cdr3_nt: TGTGCCAGCAGCATAGATCTCCGAAACTACGAGCAGTACTTC; cdr3_aa: CASSIDLRNYEQYF
d_call: -; clone_size: few; j_call: TRBJ2-7; v_call: TRBV12-3/TRBV12-4; cdr3_nt: TGTGCCAGCAGTCTGCTATACTACGAGCAGTACTTC; cdr3_aa: CASSLLYYEQYF
d_call: -; clone_size: -; j_call: TRBJ2-1; v_call: TRBV5-1; cdr3_nt: TGCACCAGCAGCTCCGGGACACCCTACAATGAGCAGTTCTTC; cdr3_aa: CTSSSGTPYNEQFF
d_call: TRBD2; clone_size: -; j_call: TRBJ2-1; v_call: TRBV7-9; cdr3_nt: TGTGCCAGCAGCCCACTAGCGGGAAGCTACAATGAGCAGTTCTTC; cdr3_aa: CASSPLAGSYNEQFF
d_call: -; clone_size: few; j_call: TRBJ2-7; v_call: TRBV9; cdr3_nt: TGTGCCAGCAGCGGGGCCCTTGACGGGACGGTTCGAGAGCAGTACTTC; cdr3_aa: CASSGALDGTVREQYF
d_call: -; clone_size: many; j_call: TRBJ1-5; v_call: TRBV5-1; cdr3_nt: TGCGCCAGCAGCTTGGGGGTCAGGCACCAGTACAATCAGCCCCAGCATTTT; cdr3_aa: CASSLGVRHQYNQPQHF
d_call: -; clone_size: -; j_call: TRBJ1-3; v_call: TRBV7-9; cdr3_nt: TGTGCCAGCAGCTCTCCCTCTCCAGGGTCTGGAAACACCATATATTTT; cdr3_aa: CASSSPSPGSGNTIYF
d_call: TRBD1; clone_size: many; j_call: TRBJ1-5; v_call: TRBV28; cdr3_nt: TGTGCCAGCAGCCCCTTTAGGGGGCCTAGGGTCCGTAATCAGCCCCAGCATTTT; cdr3_aa: CASSPFRGPRVRNQPQHF
d_call: -; clone_size: -; j_call: TRBJ2-1; v_call: TRBV3-1; cdr3_nt: TGTGCCAGCAGCGCACCCGTCGATGAGCAGTTCTTC; cdr3_aa: CASSAPVDEQFF
d_call: -; clone_size: -; j_call: TRBJ2-2; v_call: TRBV6-6; cdr3_nt: TGTGCCACCTGGCCGGCGGAGGACACCGGGGAGCTGTTTTTT; cdr3_aa: CATWPAEDTGELFF
d_call: -; clone_size: once; j_call: TRBJ2-5; v_call: TRBV20-1; cdr3_nt: TGCAGTGCTAGTGGGCATGAAGAGACCCAGTACTTC; cdr3_aa: CSASGHEETQYF
d_call: TRBD2; clone_size: -; j_call: TRBJ2-4; v_call: TRBV4-2; cdr3_nt: TGTGCCAGCAGAAGGACTAGCGGGGACATTCAGTACTTC; cdr3_aa: CASRRTSGDIQYF
d_call: -; clone_size: -; j_call: TRBJ2-7; v_call: TRBV28; cdr3_nt: TGTGCCAGCAGTTTAGGGCGCCGAGTGGCCTACGAGCAGTACTTC; cdr3_aa: CASSLGRRVAYEQYF
d_call: -; clone_size: -; j_call: TRBJ2-5; v_call: TRBV12-3/TRBV12-4; cdr3_nt: TGTGCCAGCAGTTTAGTGGGAGAGACCCAGTACTTC; cdr3_aa: CASSLVGETQYF
d_call: TRBD2; clone_size: few; j_call: TRBJ2-3; v_call: TRBV20-1; cdr3_nt: TGCAGTGCGTGGACTAGCGGGAGGCCAGTCGAGGCGGATACGCAGTATTTT; cdr3_aa: CSAWTSGRPVEADTQYF
d_call: TRBD1; clone_size: few; j_call: TRBJ2-7; v_call: TRBV9; cdr3_nt: TGTGCCAGCAGCCCCAGGACAGGGACCTACGAGCAGTACTTC; cdr3_aa: CASSPRTGTYEQYF
d_call: -; clone_size: -; j_call: TRBJ2-5; v_call: TRBV5-1; cdr3_nt: TGCGCCAGCAGCTCGACCGGGTCCGGGGAGACCCAGTACTTC; cdr3_aa: CASSSTGSGETQYF
d_call: -; clone_size: -; j_call: TRBJ2-6; v_call: TRBV6-5; cdr3_nt: TGTGCCAGCTCTCGGACAGCCTCCTCTGGGGCCAACGTCCTGACTTTC; cdr3_aa: CASSRTASSGANVLTF
d_call: TRBD1; clone_size: -; j_call: TRBJ2-2; v_call: TRBV6-2/TRBV6-3; cdr3_nt: TGTGCCAGCAGTTATGGCACAGGGGGGTTCACCGGGGAGCTGTTTTTT; cdr3_aa: CASSYGTGGFTGELFF
d_call: -; clone_size: few; j_call: TRBJ2-2; v_call: TRBV7-2; cdr3_nt: TGTGCCAGCAGCTTGAGCTTTAGCGCTGACACCGGGGAGCTGTTTTTT; cdr3_aa: CASSLSFSADTGELFF
d_call: TRBD1; clone_size: medium-sized; j_call: TRBJ2-7; v_call: TRBV4-2; cdr3_nt: TGTGCCAGCAGCCAATTCCGGGACAGCTCCTACGAGCAGTACTTC; cdr3_aa: CASSQFRDSSYEQYF
d_call: -; clone_size: -; j_call: TRBJ2-4; v_call: TRBV28; cdr3_nt: TGTGCCAGCAGGAGCGGGTCTTTAACCAAAAACATTCAGTACTTC; cdr3_aa: CASRSGSLTKNIQYF
d_call: -; clone_size: many; j_call: TRBJ1-4; v_call: TRBV9; cdr3_nt: TGTGCCAGCAGCCCGGGGGGGACGACTAATGAAAAACTGTTTTTT; cdr3_aa: CASSPGGTTNEKLFF
d_call: TRBD1; clone_size: few; j_call: TRBJ2-3; v_call: TRBV5-1; cdr3_nt: TGCGCCAGCACAATCAGGGGGCGAGATACGCAGTATTTT; cdr3_aa: CASTIRGRDTQYF
d_call: -; clone_size: -; j_call: TRBJ2-4; v_call: TRBV12-3/TRBV12-4; cdr3_nt: TGTACCAGCAGTTTAGAGCTGTCACTTTCAGCCAAAAACATTCAGTACTTC; cdr3_aa: CTSSLELSLSAKNIQYF
d_call: -; clone_size: -; j_call: TRBJ1-2; v_call: TRBV30; cdr3_nt: TGTGCCTGGACCCGGGACGCTGGCTATGGCTACACCTTC; cdr3_aa: CAWTRDAGYGYTF
d_call: TRBD2; clone_size: many; j_call: TRBJ2-7; v_call: TRBV20-1; cdr3_nt: TGCAGTGCGGGTAGCGGGAGGGTCTACGAGCAGTACTTC; cdr3_aa: CSAGSGRVYEQYF
d_call: -; clone_size: -; j_call: TRBJ2-1; v_call: TRBV28; cdr3_nt: TGTGCCAGCAGTTTTAGTAAGGAGAGCTCCTACAATGAGCAGTTCTTC; cdr3_aa: CASSFSKESSYNEQFF
d_call: -; clone_size: few; j_call: TRBJ2-7; v_call: TRBV6-6; cdr3_nt: TGTGCCAGCAGTTCCCTGGGCAGACCCTACGAGCAGTACTTC; cdr3_aa: CASSSLGRPYEQYF
d_call: -; clone_size: -; j_call: TRBJ2-3; v_call: TRBV5-1; cdr3_nt: TGCACCAGCAGCTTGGAGGCCCGCTCAGATACGCAGTATTTT; cdr3_aa: CTSSLEARSDTQYF
d_call: -; clone_size: many; j_call: TRBJ2-7; v_call: TRBV5-5; cdr3_nt: TGTGCCAGCAGCCAGGACCTCCGGACAGTCATTAGTTTTACCTACGAGCAGTACTTC; cdr3_aa: CASSQDLRTVISFTYEQYF
d_call: -; clone_size: -; j_call: TRBJ2-1; v_call: TRBV28; cdr3_nt: TGTGCCAGCAGTGAAGGGAGGCGGGTCTCCTACAATGTGCAGTTCTTC; cdr3_aa: CASSEGRRVSYNVQFF
d_call: -; clone_size: many; j_call: TRBJ2-2; v_call: TRBV12-3/TRBV12-4; cdr3_nt: TGTGCCAGCAGTTTAGTAGGCAGAAACACCGGGGAGCTGTTTTTT; cdr3_aa: CASSLVGRNTGELFF
d_call: TRBD2; clone_size: few; j_call: TRBJ2-3; v_call: TRBV20-1; cdr3_nt: TGCAGTGCTTACCCGACTAGCGAGAGGACAGATACGCAGTATTTT; cdr3_aa: CSAYPTSERTDTQYF
d_call: TRBD2; clone_size: many; j_call: TRBJ2-1; v_call: TRBV6-5; cdr3_nt: TGTGCCAGCAGTCCTGGGACTAGCGGGAGGGGGGAGCAGTTCTTC; cdr3_aa: CASSPGTSGRGEQFF
d_call: TRBD1; clone_size: many; j_call: TRBJ1-6; v_call: TRBV7-6; cdr3_nt: TGTGCCAGCAGCCGACAGGGTGTCGATTCACCCCTCCACTTT; cdr3_aa: CASSRQGVDSPLHF
d_call: -; clone_size: few; j_call: TRBJ2-3; v_call: TRBV20-1; cdr3_nt: TGCAGTGCTAACGGAGGGCCAGATACGCAGTATTTT; cdr3_aa: CSANGGPDTQYF
d_call: -; clone_size: many; j_call: TRBJ1-5; v_call: TRBV24-1; cdr3_nt: TGTGCCACCAGTGGGGGGGCCAGCAATCAGCCCCAGCATTTT; cdr3_aa: CATSGGASNQPQHF
d_call: TRBD1; clone_size: many; j_call: TRBJ1-2; v_call: TRBV2; cdr3_nt: TGTGCCAGCAGCGCCCGGACAGGGGGCTATGGCTACACCTTC; cdr3_aa: CASSARTGGYGYTF
d_call: -; clone_size: medium-sized; j_call: TRBJ1-1; v_call: TRBV9; cdr3_nt: TGTGCCAGCAGCGTAGAACCGGAGAACACTGAAGCTTTCTTT; cdr3_aa: CASSVEPENTEAFF